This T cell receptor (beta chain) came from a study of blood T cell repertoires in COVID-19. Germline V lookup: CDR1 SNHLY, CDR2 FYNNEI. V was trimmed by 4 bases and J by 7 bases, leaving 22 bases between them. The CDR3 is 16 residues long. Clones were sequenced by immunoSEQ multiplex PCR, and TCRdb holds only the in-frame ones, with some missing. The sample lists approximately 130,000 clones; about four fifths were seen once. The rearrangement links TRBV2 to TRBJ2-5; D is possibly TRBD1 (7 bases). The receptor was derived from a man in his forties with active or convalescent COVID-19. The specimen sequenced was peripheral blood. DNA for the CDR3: TGTGCCAGCAGTGGTCGAACAGGGGTCGGGGGTTGGACCCAGTACTTC. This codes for CASSGRTGVGGWTQYF.